This TCR beta chain is from a study of CD8 T cells in ankylosing spondylitis. Overall study results and limits: Made up of about eight highly homologous variants, a TCR beta motif appeared characteristic of ankylosing spondylitis blood.

Details on this clonotype: Its antigen is as yet unknown.

A single record per CDR3 protein comes from TCRdb applying MiXCR to the 5' RACE reads. The profile shows 350,000 to 450,000 distinct CDR3 sequences, 20% to 25% of them singletons. Material: blood, either unsorted or a sorted T cell fraction (not recorded which). The TCR comes from a male donor with ankylosing spondylitis or in good health (not recorded which).

In nucleotides, the CDR3 is TGCAGTGCAGAGGCCCTAGCGGGGGATGATACGCAGTATTTT. Translation: CSAEALAGDDTQYF. The chain uses TRBV20-1 and TRBJ2-3; 10 bases align to TRBD2. The CDR3 is 14 amino acids. J was trimmed by 6 bases and V by 6 bases; bases with no gene match: 9. Germline CDR1 is DFQATT and CDR2 is SNEGSKA (reference sequence).